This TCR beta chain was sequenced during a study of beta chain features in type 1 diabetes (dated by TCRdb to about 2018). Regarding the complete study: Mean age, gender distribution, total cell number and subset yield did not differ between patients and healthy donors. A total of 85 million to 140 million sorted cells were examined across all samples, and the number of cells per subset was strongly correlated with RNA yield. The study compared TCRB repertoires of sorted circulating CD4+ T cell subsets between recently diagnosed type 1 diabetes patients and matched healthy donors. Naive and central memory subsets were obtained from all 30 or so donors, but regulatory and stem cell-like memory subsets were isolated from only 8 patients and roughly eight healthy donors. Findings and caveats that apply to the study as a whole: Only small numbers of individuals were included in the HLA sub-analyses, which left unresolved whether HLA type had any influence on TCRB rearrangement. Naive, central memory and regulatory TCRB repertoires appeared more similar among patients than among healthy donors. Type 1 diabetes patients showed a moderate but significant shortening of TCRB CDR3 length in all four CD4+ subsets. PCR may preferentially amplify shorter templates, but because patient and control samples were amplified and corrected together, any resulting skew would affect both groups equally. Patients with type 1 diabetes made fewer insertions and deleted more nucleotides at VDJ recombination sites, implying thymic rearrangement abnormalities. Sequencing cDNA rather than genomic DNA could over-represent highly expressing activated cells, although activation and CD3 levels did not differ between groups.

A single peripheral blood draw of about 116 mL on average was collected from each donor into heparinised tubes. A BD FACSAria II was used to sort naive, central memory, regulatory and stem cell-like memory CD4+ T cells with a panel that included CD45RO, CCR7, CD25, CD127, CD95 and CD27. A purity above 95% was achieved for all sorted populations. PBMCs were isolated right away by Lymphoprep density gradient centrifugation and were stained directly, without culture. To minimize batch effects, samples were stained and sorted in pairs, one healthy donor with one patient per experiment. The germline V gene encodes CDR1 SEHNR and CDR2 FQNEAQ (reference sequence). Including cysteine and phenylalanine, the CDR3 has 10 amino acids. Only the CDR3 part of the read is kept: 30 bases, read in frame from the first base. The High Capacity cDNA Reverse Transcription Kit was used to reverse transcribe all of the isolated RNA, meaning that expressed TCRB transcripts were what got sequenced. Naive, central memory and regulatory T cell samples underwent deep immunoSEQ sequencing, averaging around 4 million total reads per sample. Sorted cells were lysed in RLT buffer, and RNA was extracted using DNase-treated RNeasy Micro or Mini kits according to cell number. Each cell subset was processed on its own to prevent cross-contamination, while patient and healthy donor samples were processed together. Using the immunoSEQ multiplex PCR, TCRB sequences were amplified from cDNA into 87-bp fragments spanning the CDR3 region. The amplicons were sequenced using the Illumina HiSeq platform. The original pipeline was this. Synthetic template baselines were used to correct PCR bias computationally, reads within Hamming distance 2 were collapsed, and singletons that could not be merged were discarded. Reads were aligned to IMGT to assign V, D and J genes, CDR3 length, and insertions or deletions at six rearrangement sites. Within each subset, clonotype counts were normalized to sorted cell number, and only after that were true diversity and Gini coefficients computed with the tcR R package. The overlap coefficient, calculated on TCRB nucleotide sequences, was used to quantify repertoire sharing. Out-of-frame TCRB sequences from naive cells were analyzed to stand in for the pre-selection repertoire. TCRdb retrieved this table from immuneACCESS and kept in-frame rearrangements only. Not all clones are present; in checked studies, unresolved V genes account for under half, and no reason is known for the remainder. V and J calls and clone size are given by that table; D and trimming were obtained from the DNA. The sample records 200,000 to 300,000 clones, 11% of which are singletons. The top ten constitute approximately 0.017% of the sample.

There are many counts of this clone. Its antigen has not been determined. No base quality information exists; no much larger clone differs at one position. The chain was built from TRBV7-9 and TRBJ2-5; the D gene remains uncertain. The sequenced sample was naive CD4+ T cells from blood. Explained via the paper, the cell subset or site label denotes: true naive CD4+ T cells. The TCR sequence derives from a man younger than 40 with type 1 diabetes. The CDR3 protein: CGGIGWTQYF. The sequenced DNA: TGTGGAGGAATCGGGTGGACCCAGTACTTC. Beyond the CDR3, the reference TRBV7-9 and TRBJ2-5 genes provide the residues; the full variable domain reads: DTGVSQNPRHKITKRGQNVTFRCDPISEHNRLYWYRQTLGQGPEFLTYFQNEAQLEKSRLLSDRFSAERPKGSFSTLEIQRTEQGDSAMYLCGGIGWTQYFGPGTRLLVL.